The entry below describes one T cell receptor (beta chain). The source of the sample is a study of blood T cell repertoires in COVID-19. Background on the study: Both acute and convalescent COVID-19 samples were obtained from the United States, Italy and Spain.

Germline V lookup: CDR1 MNHEY, CDR2 SVGEGT. This CDR3 region has 14 residues. V dropped 0 bases and J dropped 9 bases, with 12 bases sitting between them. Per the original data handling: Estimated nucleated cell counts came from reference gene primer amplification. Produced via immunoSEQ multiplex PCR; TCRdb's table is partial and in-frame only. V and J calls and clone size are those listed in that table; D and trimming were worked out from the DNA. The repertoire holds about 15,000 clones, with 85% to 90% as singletons. This clonotype originated in a woman between 70 and 85 years old in a cohort sampled during active or convalescent COVID-19. This sequence joins TRBV6-2 or TRBV6-3 and TRBJ2-1, with D maybe TRBD2 (5 bases). Input material: peripheral blood. The CDR3 DNA follows: TGTGCCAGCAGTTACTCGTGGCCGAGCGGTGAGCAGTTCTTC. Its protein is CASSYSWPSGEQFF.